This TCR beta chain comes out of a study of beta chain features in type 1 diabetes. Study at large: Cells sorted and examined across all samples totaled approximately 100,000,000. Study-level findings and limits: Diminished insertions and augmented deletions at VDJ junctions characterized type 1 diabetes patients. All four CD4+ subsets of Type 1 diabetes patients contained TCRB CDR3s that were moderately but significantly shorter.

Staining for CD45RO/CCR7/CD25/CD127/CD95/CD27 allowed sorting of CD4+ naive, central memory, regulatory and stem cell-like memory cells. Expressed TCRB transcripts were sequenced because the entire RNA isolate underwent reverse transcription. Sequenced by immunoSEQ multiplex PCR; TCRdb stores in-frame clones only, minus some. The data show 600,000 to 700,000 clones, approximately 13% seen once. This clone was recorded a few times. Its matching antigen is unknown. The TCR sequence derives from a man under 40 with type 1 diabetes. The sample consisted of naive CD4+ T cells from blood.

The CDR3 DNA sequence: TGTGCTAGTGGACGAACTGACAGCTATGGCTACACCTTC. It specifies CASGRTDSYGYTF. The chain carries TRBV12-5 and TRBJ1-2; possibly TRBD1 for D (5 bases). V dropped 6 bases and J dropped 4 bases, with 12 bases sitting between them. The CDR3 contains 13 residues. The germline CDR1 and CDR2 sequences are LGHNT and FRNRAP.